This T cell receptor beta chain was retrieved from a study of shared clonotypes between healthy human individuals. Study summary: The donor group consisted of two women and a few men, aged 18 to 49.

Study-level findings and limits: Incomplete sequencing of sorted subsets was indicated by rarefaction despite large depth. Since donors were few, the genetic and exposure-history diversity represented was limited.

V dropped 5 bases and J dropped 4 bases, with 13 bases sitting between them. CDR1 PRHDT and CDR2 FYEKMQ come from the germline V gene (reference sequence). The CDR3 runs to 14 residues. Remarks on this clone: Antigen: not known.

Naive CD8 cells lacked CD45RO and underwent positive selection for CCR7, leaving out terminally differentiated effector memory CD45RA+ cells. Several immunoSEQ plates received, in even portions, the genomic DNA of each subset. Some clones are missing from TCRdb's copy, which holds only in-frame ones; the method was immunoSEQ multiplex PCR. The sample carries 2 million or so clones, about 95% recorded once. The sequence was obtained from a man younger than 35 in good health. V gene TRBV13 combines with J gene TRBJ2-3; no reliable D call. Material for sequencing was naive CD8+ T cells sorted from blood. As DNA, the CDR3 is TGTGCCAGCAGCCTTTCGGAGCAGGCAGATACGCAGTATTTT. It specifies CASSLSEQADTQYF. Variable domain in full (rest from reference TRBV13 and TRBJ2-3): AAGVIQSPRHLIKEKRETATLKCYPIPRHDTVYWYQQGPGQDPQFLISFYEKMQSDKGSIPDRFSAQQFSDYHSELNMSSLELGDSALYFCASSLSEQADTQYFGPGTRLTVL.